Following are 7 T cell receptor beta chains from one sample sequenced in a study of blood T cell repertoires in COVID-19. TCRdb's table, derived via immunoSEQ multiplex PCR, lists solely in-frame clones and lacks some. This sample has approximately 490,000 clones, with 75% to 90% found just once. The sample taken for sequencing was PBMCs or T cells enriched from blood (not recorded which). The receptor source for this set is a woman younger than 30 who had recovered from COVID-19.

A remark on this clone: The sample holds other DNA sequences that translate to the same CDR3. The J gene is TRBJ1-1, the V gene TRBV5-1; 10 bases are shared with TRBD1. The CDR3 consists of 15 residues. With 2 bases clipped from V and 5 bases from J, the junction kept 6 bases outside the gene matches. Germline assignment: CDR1 SGHRS and CDR2 YFSETQ. The CDR3 reads CASSLGQGVDTEAFF. The CDR3 nucleotides are TGCGCCAGCAGCTTAGGACAGGGGGTCGATACTGAAGCTTTCTTT.

This sequence joins TRBV16 and TRBJ2-7, with 10 positions matching TRBD1. This CDR3 is 15 amino acids long. V lost 0 bases and J lost 4; bases outside the gene matches: 3. Germline lookup yields CDR1 KGHSY and CDR2 FQNENV. The CDR3 loop reads CASSQSGTGEYEQYF. DNA for the CDR3: TGTGCCAGCAGCCAATCTGGGACAGGGGAGTACGAGCAGTACTTC.

This sequence joins TRBV20-1 and TRBJ2-7; 7 bases align to TRBD1. The germline V gene has CDR1 DFQATT and CDR2 SNEGSKA (reference sequence). With 3 bases clipped from V and 3 bases from J, the junction kept 5 bases outside the gene matches. The CDR3 spans 13 residues. The CDR3 DNA follows: TGCAGTGCTAGTTTAGGGACAGTCTACGAGCAGTACTTC. Translating gives CSASLGTVYEQYF.

Concerning this clone: Its ends do not fully match the called genes, so a read error is possible. The chain couples TRBV24-1 to TRBJ1-5, with 7 nucleotides matching TRBD1. From germline, CDR1 is KGHDR and CDR2 SFDVKD. The CDR3 has 12 residues. CDR3 amino acids: CATGEGGQPQHF. The DNA of the CDR3 is TGTGCCACCGGTGAAGGGGGCCAGCCCCAGCATTTT.

The gene calls are TRBV7-9 and TRBJ1-3; D is unresolved. The V end lost 5 bases, the J end lost 4 bases, and 9 bases lay between the germline ends. The germline V gene has CDR1 SEHNR and CDR2 FQNEAQ (reference sequence). CDR3 length equals 13 residues. The CDR3 loop is CASSQQQGNTIYF. CDR3 coding DNA: TGTGCCAGCAGCCAGCAACAGGGAAACACCATATATTTT.

This clone was detected only once. The chain uses TRBV2 and TRBJ2-3; 10 bases are shared with TRBD2. The CDR3 spans 16 residues. Germline assignment: CDR1 SNHLY and CDR2 FYNNEI. Trimming removed 5 bases from V and 3 bases from J; junction bases left unmatched: 8. The CDR3 DNA sequence: TGTGCCAGCAGTCCGCCTAGCGGGGGCATTACAGATACGCAGTATTTT. As protein: CASSPPSGGITDTQYF.

The chain employs TRBV4-1 and TRBJ1-2, with 10 bases lining up with TRBD1. The germline V gene has CDR1 MGHRA and CDR2 YSYEKL. J was trimmed by 6 bases and V by 4 bases; bases with no gene match: 8. The CDR3 runs 15 residues. The CDR3 here is CASSPLGTGADGYTF. The CDR3 DNA reads TGCGCCAGCAGCCCTCTAGGGACAGGGGCCGATGGCTACACCTTC.